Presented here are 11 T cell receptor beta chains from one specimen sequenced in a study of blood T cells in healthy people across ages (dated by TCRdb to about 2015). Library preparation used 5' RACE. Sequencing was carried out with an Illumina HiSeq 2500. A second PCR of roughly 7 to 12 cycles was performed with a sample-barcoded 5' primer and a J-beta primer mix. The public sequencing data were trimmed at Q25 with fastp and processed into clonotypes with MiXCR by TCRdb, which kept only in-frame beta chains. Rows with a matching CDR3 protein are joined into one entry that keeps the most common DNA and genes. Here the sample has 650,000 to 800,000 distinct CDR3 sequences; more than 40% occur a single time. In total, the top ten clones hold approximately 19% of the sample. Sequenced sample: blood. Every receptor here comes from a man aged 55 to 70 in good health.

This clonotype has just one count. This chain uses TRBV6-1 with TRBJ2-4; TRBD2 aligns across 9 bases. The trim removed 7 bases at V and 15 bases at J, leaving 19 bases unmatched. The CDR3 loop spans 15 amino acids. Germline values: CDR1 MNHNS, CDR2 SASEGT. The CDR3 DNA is TGTGCCAGCACCCCGACTAGCGGTGTGGGAGAGACCCTGTACTTC. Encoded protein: CASTPTSGVGETLYF.

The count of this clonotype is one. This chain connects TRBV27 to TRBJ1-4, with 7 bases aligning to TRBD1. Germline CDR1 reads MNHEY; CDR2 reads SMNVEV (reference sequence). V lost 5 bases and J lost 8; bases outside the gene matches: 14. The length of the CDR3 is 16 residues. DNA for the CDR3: TGTGCCAGCAGTCTACGGGGGACAGAGCGTTACGAAAAACTGTTTTTT. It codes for CASSLRGTERYEKLFF.

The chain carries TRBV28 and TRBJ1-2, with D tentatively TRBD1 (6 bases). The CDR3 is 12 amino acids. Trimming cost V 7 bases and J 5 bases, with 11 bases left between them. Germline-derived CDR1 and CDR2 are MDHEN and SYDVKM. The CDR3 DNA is TGTGCCAGCAAGGGGGATCTGTATGGCTACACCTTC. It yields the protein CASKGDLYGYTF.

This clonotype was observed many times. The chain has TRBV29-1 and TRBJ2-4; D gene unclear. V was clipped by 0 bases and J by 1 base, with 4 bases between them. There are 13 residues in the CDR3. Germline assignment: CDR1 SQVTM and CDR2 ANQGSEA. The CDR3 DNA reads TGCAGCGTTGAAGAAGGGGCCAAAAACATTCAGTACTTC. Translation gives CSVEEGAKNIQYF.

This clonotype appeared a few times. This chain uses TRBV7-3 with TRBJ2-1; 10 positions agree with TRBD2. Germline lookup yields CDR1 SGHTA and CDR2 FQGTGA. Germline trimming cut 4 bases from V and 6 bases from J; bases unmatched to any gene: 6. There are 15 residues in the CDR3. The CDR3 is CASSSRAGGANEQFF. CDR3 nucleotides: TGTGCCAGCAGCTCCCGAGCGGGGGGGGCCAATGAGCAGTTCTTC.

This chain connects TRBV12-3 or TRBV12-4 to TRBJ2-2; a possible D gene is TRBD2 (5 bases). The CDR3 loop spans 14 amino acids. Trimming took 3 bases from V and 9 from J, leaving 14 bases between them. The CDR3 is CASSFPGSPWELFF. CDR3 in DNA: TGTGCCAGCAGTTTTCCGGGGTCCCCTTGGGAGCTGTTTTTT.

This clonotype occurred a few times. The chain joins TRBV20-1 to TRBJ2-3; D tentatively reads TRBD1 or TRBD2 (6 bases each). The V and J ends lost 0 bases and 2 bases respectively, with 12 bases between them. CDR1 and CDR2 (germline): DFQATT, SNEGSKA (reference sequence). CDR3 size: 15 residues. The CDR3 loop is CSARDEGGYTDTQYF. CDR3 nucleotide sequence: TGCAGTGCTAGAGACGAAGGGGGGTACACAGATACGCAGTATTTT.

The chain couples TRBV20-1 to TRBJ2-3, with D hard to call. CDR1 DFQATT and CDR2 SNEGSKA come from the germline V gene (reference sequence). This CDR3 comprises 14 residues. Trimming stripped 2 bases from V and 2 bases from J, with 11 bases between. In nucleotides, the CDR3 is TGCAGTGCTAGACGGTCAGCGAACACAGATACGCAGTATTTT. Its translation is CSARRSANTDTQYF.

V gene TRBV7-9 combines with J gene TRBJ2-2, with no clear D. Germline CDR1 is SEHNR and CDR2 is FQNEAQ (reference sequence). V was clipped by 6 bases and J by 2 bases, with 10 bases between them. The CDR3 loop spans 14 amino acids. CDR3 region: CASRSDGNTGELFF. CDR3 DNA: TGTGCCAGCAGATCGGACGGTAACACCGGGGAGCTGTTTTTT. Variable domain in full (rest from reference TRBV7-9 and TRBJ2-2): DTGVSQNPRHKITKRGQNVTFRCDPISEHNRLYWYRQTLGQGPEFLTYFQNEAQLEKSRLLSDRFSAERPKGSFSTLEIQRTEQGDSAMYLCASRSDGNTGELFFGEGSRLTVL.

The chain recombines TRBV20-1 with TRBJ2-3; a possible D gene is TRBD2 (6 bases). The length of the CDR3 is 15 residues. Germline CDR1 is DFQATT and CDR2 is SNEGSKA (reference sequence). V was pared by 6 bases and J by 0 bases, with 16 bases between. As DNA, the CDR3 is TGCAGTGCCCCACCGGGACGGGGGAGCACAGATACGCAGTATTTT. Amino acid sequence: CSAPPGRGSTDTQYF.

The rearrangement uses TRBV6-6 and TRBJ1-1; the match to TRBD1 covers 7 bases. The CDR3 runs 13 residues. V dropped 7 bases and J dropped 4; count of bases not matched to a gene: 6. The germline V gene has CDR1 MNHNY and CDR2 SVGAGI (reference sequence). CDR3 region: CASTRGEFTEAFF. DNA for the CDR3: TGTGCCAGCACCAGGGGGGAATTCACTGAAGCTTTCTTT.